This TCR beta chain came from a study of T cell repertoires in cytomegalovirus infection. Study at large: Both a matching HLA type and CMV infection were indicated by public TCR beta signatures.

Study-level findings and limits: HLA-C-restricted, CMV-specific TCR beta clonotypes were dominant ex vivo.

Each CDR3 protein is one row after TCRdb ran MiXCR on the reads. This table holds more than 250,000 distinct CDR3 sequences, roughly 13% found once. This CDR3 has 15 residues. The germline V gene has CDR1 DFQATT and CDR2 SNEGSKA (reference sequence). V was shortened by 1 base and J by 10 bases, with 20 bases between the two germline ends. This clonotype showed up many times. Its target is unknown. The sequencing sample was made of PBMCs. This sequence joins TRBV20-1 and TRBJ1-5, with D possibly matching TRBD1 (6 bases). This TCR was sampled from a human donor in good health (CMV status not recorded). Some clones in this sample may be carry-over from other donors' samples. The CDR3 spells CSARVLTGAEGPQHF. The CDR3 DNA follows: TGCAGTGCTAGAGTCCTGACAGGCGCCGAGGGTCCCCAGCATTTT.